This T cell receptor (beta chain) was sequenced for a study of blood T cell repertoires in COVID-19 (dated by TCRdb to between 2020 and 2021). Study-wide context: Samples from collaborators originated in the United States, Italy and Spain and spanned both the acute and convalescent phases of COVID-19. The prospective study material was composed of cDNA or gDNA derived from T cells, B-cell-depleted T cells, or PBMCs. Subjects who had been exposed to COVID-19, were actively infected with it, or had recovered from it provided the deeply sampled blood TCRbeta repertoires that made up the dataset. The repertoires were released in a freely available public database intended as a resource for research on the immune response to SARS-CoV-2. Samples were obtained from the ongoing ImmuneRACE study (first 160 participants) and from some 1,200 subjects provided by 6 global collaborators. Nearly every sample came with metadata listing a de-identified subject ID, COVID-19 status, age in years and sex. HLA class I and class II types, where available, came from metadata supplied by the sample provider rather than from assay-based typing. The full study reports these points: How much clinical and demographic metadata was included differed by source and by participant, and the metadata was provided uncurated.

Between the V and J ends, shortened by 4 bases and 3 bases respectively, the junction contains 14 bases. The CDR3, cysteine through phenylalanine, is 14 amino acids long. Just the 42-base CDR3 DNA is kept, in frame starting at base 1. Looking up the germline V gene yields CDR1 SGHRS and CDR2 YFSETQ. With regard to this clone: Its target antigen remains unknown. No base quality information exists; no much larger clone differs at one position.

Whole blood was collected in K2EDTA tubes by collaborating institutions according to the institutions' own protocols. For TCRbeta analysis, collaborator samples were shipped as frozen whole blood, as isolated PBMCs, or as DNA extracted from either sample type. TCRbeta CDR3 regions were amplified from genomic DNA using the immunoSEQ Assay, a bias-controlled multiplex PCR. For the original study's pipeline: Nucleated cell counts per sample were estimated from amplification of reference gene primers within the assay. Sequence reads were collapsed and filtered to measure the absolute abundance of every unique TCRbeta CDR3 rearrangement. Productive Simpson clonality was computed per sample as the square root of Simpson's diversity index over productive rearrangements. In its TCRdb copy, this immuneACCESS table keeps in-frame sequences only and misses some clones. Where compared with another copy, unresolved V genes explain less than half of these, and the others have no known cause. V, J and clone size derive from that table, while D and trimming were established from the DNA sequence. Across this sample there are about 670,000 clones, with over 80% seen only once. Clones ranked in the top ten supply approximately 0.3% of the sample.

In this chain, TRBV5-1 is recombined with TRBJ2-7; a tentative D match to TRBD1 spans 5 bases. This TCR was recovered from a woman aged 18-35 years with acute or convalescent COVID-19. Sequencing input: peripheral blood. The CDR3 corresponds to CASSEGVHRYEQYF. The DNA is as follows: TGCGCCAGCAGCGAAGGGGTCCATCGCTACGAGCAGTACTTC. Where the CDR3 stops, the reference TRBV5-1 and TRBJ2-7 genes take over; the full variable domain is KAGVTQTPRYLIKTRGQQVTLSCSPISGHRSVSWYQQTPGQGLQFLFEYFSETQRNKGNFPGRFSGRQFSNSRSEMNVSTLELGDSALYLCASSEGVHRYEQYFGPGTRLTVT.